This T cell receptor (beta chain) was found in a study of CD8 T cells in ankylosing spondylitis (dated by TCRdb to about 2017). In terms of the full investigation: T cell receptor beta repertoires were profiled in healthy donors and ankylosing spondylitis patients so that disease-linked TCR variants could be found. In total, the full study cohort was made up of roughly 110 healthy donors and approximately 27 ankylosing spondylitis patients. Peripheral blood samples were taken, and synovial fluid was additionally collected from ankylosing spondylitis patients. The paper as a whole reports these results and caveats: The disease-linked clones were reported to be significantly enriched in matched synovial fluid samples from ankylosing spondylitis patients. The disease-linked clones had a CD8+ phenotype and were found at relatively low frequencies in peripheral blood. A TCR beta motif of seven or eight highly homologous amino acid variants appeared characteristic of blood from ankylosing spondylitis patients. Some TCR beta motif variants had previously been reported in synovial fluid and blood of reactive arthritis patients, which suggested common disease-initiation mechanisms.

This clonotype was seen repeatedly, ten times or more. Which antigen it targets is not known. No base-level quality is on record; no much larger clone is a single base apart. The data were produced on an Illumina HiSeq 2500. Quantitative 5'-RACE with molecular barcodes was the method used to prepare the TCR beta libraries. The authors processed their data as follows. A new computational method based on a probabilistic model of VDJ rearrangement was used to identify disease-linked TCR variants. TCRdb took the public reads, trimmed them with fastp at Q25, ran MiXCR for clone calling and kept in-frame beta chains. For every CDR3 protein sequence, its rows merge into one entry that carries the most common genes and DNA. Here the V and J calls rest on TCRdb's processing, not on the authors' analysis. Present in this sample are about 240,000 distinct CDR3 sequences, about 11% of which were seen just once. Together, the top ten hold less than 7.5% of the sample.

The CDR3 measures 16 amino acids from cysteine to phenylalanine. The kept DNA is CDR3 alone, 48 bases in frame from the first base. The germline V gene supplies CDR1 ENHRY and CDR2 SYGVKD. V loses 5 bases at its end and J loses 5 bases; junction bases beyond the gene matches: 10. This clonotype was sampled from a male donor with ankylosing spondylitis or in good health (not recorded which). Rearrangement joined TRBV10-3 to TRBJ2-1, and TRBD2 aligns with 9 junction nucleotides. The sequenced sample consisted of blood, either unsorted or a sorted T cell fraction (not recorded which). Here the CDR3 is given as CAISQRASGNNNEQFF. The bases read TGTGCCATCAGTCAAAGAGCTAGCGGGAACAACAATGAGCAGTTCTTC.